These 14 T cell receptor beta chains were all obtained from the same sample, sequenced in a study of cytomegalovirus exposure and HLA in healthy donors. The PCR used 60 Vbeta and 13 Jbeta primers. Using immunoSEQ multiplex PCR, the repertoire was profiled, and TCRdb retains in-frame clones only, with some absent. The sample includes approximately 190,000 clones, around 86% seen only once; the top ten take about 6%. Source material: PBMCs. These receptors all stem from a man between 40 and 49 years old in good health and CMV-seropositive.

The V gene is TRBV5-1, the J gene TRBJ2-5; 8 positions agree with TRBD1. The DNA matches TRBJ2-7 better at its end, which makes the J call doubtful. This CDR3 comprises 14 residues. Germline lookup yields CDR1 SGHRS and CDR2 YFSETQ. CDR3 amino acids: CASRPGQGAYEQYF. CDR3 sequence (DNA): TGCGCCAGCCGACCCGGACAGGGAGCGTACGAGCAGTACTTC.

The sample holds one count of this clone. The chain joins TRBV7-3 to TRBJ2-5; D may be TRBD2 (6 bases). V gave up 8 bases and J gave up 5 bases, with 6 bases separating them. Germline CDR1 reads SGHTA; CDR2 reads FQGTGA. This CDR3 has 10 amino acids. The CDR3 DNA follows: TGTGCCAGCGGGGGGGAGACCCAGTACTTC. It is translated as CASGGETQYF.

The chain employs TRBV6-5 and TRBJ2-7, with a tentative D call TRBD1 (5 bases). The CDR3 consists of 14 residues. Germline V gene lookup returns CDR1 MNHEY and CDR2 SVGAGI. V gave up 7 bases and J gave up 2 bases, with 15 bases separating them. The CDR3 sequence is CASKTTAGPYEQYF. The CDR3 nucleotides read TGTGCCAGCAAAACCACTGCAGGGCCCTACGAGCAGTACTTC.

The chain combines TRBV5-1 with TRBJ1-1; TRBD1 matches at 12 bases. CDR3 size: 16 residues. After removal of 4 bases from V and 3 bases from J, the junction contained 7 bases not matched to a gene. CDR1 is SGHRS and CDR2 is YFSETQ in the germline V gene. CDR3 sequence reads: CASSQGQGAIDTEAFF. CDR3 in DNA: TGCGCCAGCAGCCAGGGACAGGGGGCAATTGACACTGAAGCTTTCTTT.

The chain is built from TRBV27 and TRBJ1-3; D gene unclear. Germline V CDR1 and CDR2: MNHEY, SMNVEV (reference sequence). There are 14 residues in the CDR3. V lost 3 bases and J 0 bases, leaving 6 bases between the germline ends. CDR3 residues: CASSFGSSGNTIYF. CDR3 bases: TGTGCCAGCAGTTTTGGGAGCTCTGGAAACACCATATATTTT.

CDR3 sequence reads: CASSRGTGVEETQYF. The DNA for the CDR3 is TGTGCCAGCAGCCGTGGGACAGGGGTTGAAGAGACCCAGTACTTC. The V and J genes are TRBV7-9 and TRBJ2-5; 10 bases match TRBD1. CDR1 is SEHNR, CDR2 FQNEAQ, per germline (reference sequence). After removal of 5 bases from V and 3 bases from J, the junction contained 6 bases not matched to a gene. CDR3 length equals 15 residues.

V and J are TRBV9 and TRBJ2-5; D is perhaps TRBD2 (6 bases). Germline CDR1 SGDLS, CDR2 YYNGEE. CDR3 length: 14 residues. V lost 0 bases and J 6 bases, leaving 12 bases between the germline ends. This CDR3 is CASSVGGGRQTQYF. The CDR3 DNA reads TGTGCCAGCAGCGTAGGTGGAGGGAGGCAGACCCAGTACTTC.

There are a few counts of this clone. This chain joins TRBV5-1 and TRBJ2-1, with 9 bases matching TRBD2. The germline CDR1 and CDR2 sequences are SGHRS and YFSETQ. The CDR3 covers 15 residues. With V trimmed by 3 bases and J by 3 bases, 4 bases remained unmatched. The CDR3 DNA is TGCGCCAGCAGCTCCGAAGCGGGGGGCTACAATGAGCAGTTCTTC. Translated: CASSSEAGGYNEQFF.

This clone was counted between two and nine times. The chain uses TRBV7-9 and TRBJ2-6; tentative D call: TRBD1 (5 bases). Trimming shortened V by 1 base and J by 0 bases, and 16 bases separated the two germline ends. Germline-derived CDR1 and CDR2 are SEHNR and FQNEAQ (reference sequence). This CDR3 contains 19 residues. This chain's CDR3 is CASSLGLDSHPSGANVLTF. Written as DNA, the CDR3 is TGTGCCAGCAGCTTAGGGCTCGACAGTCACCCCTCTGGGGCCAACGTCCTGACTTTC.

This clone is a singleton in its sample. This rearrangement joins TRBV7-6 to TRBJ1-4; 11 bases agree with TRBD1. This CDR3 comprises 15 residues. The V segment lost 6 bases and the J segment 8 bases; nucleotides outside the gene matches: 8. Looked up from germline, CDR1 is SGHVS and CDR2 is FNYEAQ. The CDR3 protein is CASSRPGQGEEKLFF. The CDR3 DNA reads TGTGCCAGCAGTAGGCCGGGACAGGGGGAGGAAAAACTGTTTTTT.

This clone occurred once. The rearrangement uses TRBV7-6 and TRBJ1-1; 9 bases match TRBD1. J was trimmed by 6 bases and V by 1 base; bases with no gene match: 9. The CDR3 is 16 residues long. Germline lookup yields CDR1 SGHVS and CDR2 FNYEAQ. CDR3 DNA: TGTGCCAGCAGCTTAGGGGGGGTGACAGGGGGTGCTGAAGCTTTCTTT. Its translation: CASSLGGVTGGAEAFF.

V and J are TRBV13 and TRBJ2-7, with D perhaps TRBD2 (6 bases). Between the trimmed V and J ends, which lost 5 bases and 7 bases, there was a span of 12 bases. Germline CDR1 and CDR2: PRHDT and FYEKMQ (reference sequence). The length of the CDR3 is 12 residues. In DNA, the CDR3 is TGTGCCAGCAGCCCAGGAGGGTTTGAGCAGTACTTC. It codes for CASSPGGFEQYF.

This chain uses TRBV25-1 with TRBJ2-7; 10 nucleotides agree with TRBD1. The trim removed 5 bases at V and 2 bases at J, leaving 6 bases unmatched. Germline V gene sequence: CDR1 MGHDK, CDR2 SYGVNS. This CDR3 spans 15 amino acids. CDR3 nucleotide sequence: TGTGCCAGCAGTAAACCCGGGACAGGGGCCTACGAGCAGTACTTC. Amino acid sequence: CASSKPGTGAYEQYF.

The chain couples TRBV7-3 to TRBJ2-3, with a tentative D call TRBD2 (6 bases). The V gene's germline CDR1 is SGHTA and CDR2 FQGTGA. V lost 2 bases to trimming and J lost 3 bases, with 9 bases between them. This CDR3 is built from 14 residues. The CDR3 loop reads CASSLDSGTDTQYF. In DNA, the CDR3 is TGTGCCAGCAGCTTAGATAGCGGAACAGATACGCAGTATTTT.